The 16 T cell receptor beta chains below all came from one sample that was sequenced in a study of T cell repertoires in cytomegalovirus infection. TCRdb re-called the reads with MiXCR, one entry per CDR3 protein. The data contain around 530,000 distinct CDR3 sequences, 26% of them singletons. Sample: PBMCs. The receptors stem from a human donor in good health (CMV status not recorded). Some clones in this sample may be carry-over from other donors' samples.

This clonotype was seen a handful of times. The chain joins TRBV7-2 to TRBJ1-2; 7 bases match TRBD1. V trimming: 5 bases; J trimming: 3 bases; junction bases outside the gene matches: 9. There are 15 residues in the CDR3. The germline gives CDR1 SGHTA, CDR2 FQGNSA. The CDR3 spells CASSTRQGIYYGYTF. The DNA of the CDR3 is TGTGCCAGCAGCACCCGACAGGGAATATACTATGGCTACACCTTC.

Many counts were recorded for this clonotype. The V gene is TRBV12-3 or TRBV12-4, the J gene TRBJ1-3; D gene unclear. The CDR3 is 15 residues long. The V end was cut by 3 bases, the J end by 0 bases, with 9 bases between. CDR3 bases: TGTGCCAGCAGTTTGGCCGGTCACTCTGGAAACACCATATATTTT. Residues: CASSLAGHSGNTIYF.

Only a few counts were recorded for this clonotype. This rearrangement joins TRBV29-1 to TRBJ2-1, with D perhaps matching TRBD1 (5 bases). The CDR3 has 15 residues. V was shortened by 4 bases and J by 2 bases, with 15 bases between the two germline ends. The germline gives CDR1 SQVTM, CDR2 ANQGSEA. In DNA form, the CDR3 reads TGCAGCGTTGTCTTCATGGGCAGGGCCTACAATGAGCAGTTCTTC. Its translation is CSVVFMGRAYNEQFF.

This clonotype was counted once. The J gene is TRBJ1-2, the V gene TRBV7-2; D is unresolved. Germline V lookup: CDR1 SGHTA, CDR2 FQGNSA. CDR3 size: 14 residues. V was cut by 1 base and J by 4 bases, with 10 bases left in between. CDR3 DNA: TGTGCCAGCAGCTTAGAGTCAGACATCTATGGCTACACCTTC. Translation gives CASSLESDIYGYTF.

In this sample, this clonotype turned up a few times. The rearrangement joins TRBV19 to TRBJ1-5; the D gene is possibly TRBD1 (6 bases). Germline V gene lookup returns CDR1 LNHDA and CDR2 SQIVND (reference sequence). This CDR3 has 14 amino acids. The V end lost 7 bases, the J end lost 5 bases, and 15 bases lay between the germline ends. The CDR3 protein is CASTMDRSHQPQHF. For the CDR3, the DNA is TGTGCCAGTACCATGGACAGAAGCCATCAGCCCCAGCATTTT.

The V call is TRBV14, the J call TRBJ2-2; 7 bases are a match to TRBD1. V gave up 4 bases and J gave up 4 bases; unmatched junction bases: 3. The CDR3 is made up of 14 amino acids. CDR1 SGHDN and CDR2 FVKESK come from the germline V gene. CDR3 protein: CASSPTGSTGELFF. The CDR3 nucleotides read TGTGCCAGCAGCCCGACAGGGAGCACCGGGGAGCTGTTTTTT.

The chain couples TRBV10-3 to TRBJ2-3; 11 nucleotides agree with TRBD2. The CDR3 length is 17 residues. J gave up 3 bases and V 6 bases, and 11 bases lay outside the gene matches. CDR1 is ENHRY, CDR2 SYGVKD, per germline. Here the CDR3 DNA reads TGTGCCATCAGGAAAACGGGACTAGCGGAGGGAACAGATACGCAGTATTTT. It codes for CAIRKTGLAEGTDTQYF.

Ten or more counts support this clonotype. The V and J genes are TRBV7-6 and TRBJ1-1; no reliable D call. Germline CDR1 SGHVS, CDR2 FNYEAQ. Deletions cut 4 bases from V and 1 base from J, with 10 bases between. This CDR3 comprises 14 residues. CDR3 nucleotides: TGTGCCAGCAGCTCCACGGACGGGAACACTGAAGCTTTCTTT. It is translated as CASSSTDGNTEAFF.

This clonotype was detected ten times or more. CDR3 bases: TGTGCCAGCAGCTTCAAGAGGGGCTACAATGAGCAGTTCTTC. Translated: CASSFKRGYNEQFF. This rearrangement joins TRBV7-2 to TRBJ2-1; either TRBD1 or TRBD2 may fit D (5 bases each). Trimming pared 3 bases from V and 3 bases from J, leaving 9 bases between. The CDR3 runs 14 residues. Per germline, CDR1 SGHTA and CDR2 FQGNSA.

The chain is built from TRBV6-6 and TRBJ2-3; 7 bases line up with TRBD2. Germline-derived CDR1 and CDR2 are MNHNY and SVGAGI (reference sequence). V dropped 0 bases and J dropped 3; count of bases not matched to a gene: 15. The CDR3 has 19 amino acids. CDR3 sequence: CASSYSSQLGGSRTDTQYF. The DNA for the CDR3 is TGTGCCAGCAGTTACTCGTCCCAGTTGGGGGGGTCGAGAACAGATACGCAGTATTTT.

The CDR3 is CASSSRGFGRDEQYF. The DNA for the CDR3 is TGTGCCAGCAGCTCTAGAGGTTTCGGCCGTGACGAGCAGTACTTC. The chain combines TRBV11-3 with TRBJ2-7, with D hard to call. The V end lost 4 bases, the J end lost 5 bases, and 18 bases lay between the germline ends. There are 15 residues in the CDR3. In germline, CDR1 is SGHNT, CDR2 YENEEA.

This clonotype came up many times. CDR3 nucleotides: TGTGCCAGCAGCAACGGGACAGGGGTTCTCTATGGCTACACCTTC. Its protein product is CASSNGTGVLYGYTF. The gene calls are TRBV7-9 and TRBJ1-2; 10 bases match TRBD1. Germline CDR1 SEHNR, CDR2 FQNEAQ (reference sequence). This CDR3 comprises 15 residues. V was clipped by 5 bases and J by 4 bases; unmatched bases: 7. Based on the CDR3 plus reference TRBV7-9 and TRBJ1-2, the full variable domain is DTGVSQNPRHKITKRGQNVTFRCDPISEHNRLYWYRQTLGQGPEFLTYFQNEAQLEKSRLLSDRFSAERPKGSFSTLEIQRTEQGDSAMYLCASSNGTGVLYGYTFGSGTRLTVV.

CDR3 coding DNA: TGTGCCATCAGTGAGGACAGGAACAATGAGCAGTTCTTC. As protein: CAISEDRNNEQFF. The chain links TRBV10-3 to TRBJ2-1, with D maybe TRBD1 (6 bases). Trimming took 2 bases from V and 5 from J, leaving 7 bases between them. The germline V gene encodes CDR1 ENHRY and CDR2 SYGVKD. The CDR3 is made up of 13 amino acids.

Here the CDR3 reads CATSRGGNSQETQYF. CDR3 in DNA: TGTGCCACCAGCAGAGGAGGGAACTCGCAAGAGACCCAGTACTTC. This chain joins TRBV15 and TRBJ2-5; D might be TRBD2 (5 bases). Per the germline V gene, CDR1 is LNHNV and CDR2 is YYDKDF (reference sequence). The CDR3 is made up of 15 amino acids. The V end was cut by 1 base, the J end by 2 bases, with 11 bases between. Combining the CDR3 with reference TRBV15 and TRBJ2-5 gives the whole variable domain DAMVIQNPRYQVTQFGKPVTLSCSQTLNHNVMYWYQQKSSQAPKLLFHYYDKDFNNEADTPDNFQSRRPNTSFCFLDIRSPGLGDTAMYLCATSRGGNSQETQYFGPGTRLLVL.

The chain's CDR3 is CASSPSMRPSYEQYF. The CDR3 coding sequence is TGTGCCAGCTCACCATCGATGCGACCTTCCTACGAGCAGTACTTC. V and J are TRBV18 and TRBJ2-7; D is unresolved. The length of the CDR3 is 15 residues. Deletions cut 2 bases from V and 1 base from J, with 12 bases between. Germline V gene lookup returns CDR1 KGHSH and CDR2 LQKENI.

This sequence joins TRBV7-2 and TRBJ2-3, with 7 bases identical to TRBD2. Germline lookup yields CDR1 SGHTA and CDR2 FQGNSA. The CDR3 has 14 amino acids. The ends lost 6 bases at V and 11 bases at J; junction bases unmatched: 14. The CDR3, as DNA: TGTGCCAGCAGGGGGGGGGAGGGGCCTATCGGGCAGTATTTT. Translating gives CASRGGEGPIGQYF. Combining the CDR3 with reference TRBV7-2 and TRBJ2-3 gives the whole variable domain GAGVSQSPSNKVTEKGKDVELRCDPISGHTALYWYRQSLGQGLEFLIYFQGNSAPDKSGLPSDRFSAERTGGSVSTLTIQRTQQEDSAVYLCASRGGEGPIGQYFGPGTRLTVL.